This T cell receptor (beta chain) derives from a study of T cells in Graves' hyperthyroidism and ophthalmopathy. RNA transcripts yielded amplified TCR beta CDR3 regions. The HTBI primer set was used in a first-round RT-PCR of the TCR CDR3. TCRdb analysed the multiplex PCR reads with MiXCR anew, one entry per CDR3 protein. The data contain 300,000 to 450,000 distinct CDR3 sequences, about 18% of them seen just once; the ten biggest clones take up roughly a third. This clonotype was recorded at least ten times. This CDR3 contains 14 residues. Trimming pared 7 bases from V and 2 bases from J, leaving 13 bases between. Germline V gene data show CDR1 as SNHLY and CDR2 as FYNNEI.

The chain is built from TRBV2 and TRBJ2-3; D assignment may be TRBD1 or TRBD2 (6 bases each). The source material was blood. The TCR comes from a woman in her twenties or thirties with Graves' hyperthyroidism that later progressed to Graves' ophthalmopathy. CDR3 loop: CASNRDSDTDTQYF. The CDR3 bases are TGTGCCAGCAACAGGGACTCCGACACAGATACGCAGTATTTT.